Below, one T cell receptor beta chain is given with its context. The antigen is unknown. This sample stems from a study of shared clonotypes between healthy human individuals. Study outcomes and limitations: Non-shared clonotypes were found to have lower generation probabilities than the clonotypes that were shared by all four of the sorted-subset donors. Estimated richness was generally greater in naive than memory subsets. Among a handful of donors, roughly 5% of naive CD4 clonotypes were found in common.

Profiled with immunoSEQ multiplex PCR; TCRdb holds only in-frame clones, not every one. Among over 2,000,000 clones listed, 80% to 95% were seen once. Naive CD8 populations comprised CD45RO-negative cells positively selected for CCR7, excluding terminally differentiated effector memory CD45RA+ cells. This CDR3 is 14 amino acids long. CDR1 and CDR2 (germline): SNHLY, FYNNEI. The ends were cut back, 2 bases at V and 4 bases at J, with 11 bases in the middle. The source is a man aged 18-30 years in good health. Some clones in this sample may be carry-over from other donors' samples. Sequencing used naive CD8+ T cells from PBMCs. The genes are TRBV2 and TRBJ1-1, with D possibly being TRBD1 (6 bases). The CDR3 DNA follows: TGTGCCAGCAGTGAAAGGGGGGGTAGCACTGAAGCTTTCTTT. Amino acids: CASSERGGSTEAFF.